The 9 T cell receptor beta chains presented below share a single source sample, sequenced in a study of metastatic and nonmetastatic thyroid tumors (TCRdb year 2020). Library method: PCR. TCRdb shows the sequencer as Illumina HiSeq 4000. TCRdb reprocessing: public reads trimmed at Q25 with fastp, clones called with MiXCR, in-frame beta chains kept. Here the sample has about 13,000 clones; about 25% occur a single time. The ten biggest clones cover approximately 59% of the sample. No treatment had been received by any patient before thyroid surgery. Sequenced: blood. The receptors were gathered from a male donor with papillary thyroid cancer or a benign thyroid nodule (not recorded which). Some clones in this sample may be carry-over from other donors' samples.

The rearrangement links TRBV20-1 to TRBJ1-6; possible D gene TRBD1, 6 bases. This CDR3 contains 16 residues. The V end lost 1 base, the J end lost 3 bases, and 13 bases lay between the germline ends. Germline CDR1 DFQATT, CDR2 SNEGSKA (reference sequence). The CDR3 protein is CSARGQDVGYNSPLHF. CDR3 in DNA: TGCAGTGCTAGAGGACAGGACGTAGGCTATAATTCACCCCTCCACTTT.

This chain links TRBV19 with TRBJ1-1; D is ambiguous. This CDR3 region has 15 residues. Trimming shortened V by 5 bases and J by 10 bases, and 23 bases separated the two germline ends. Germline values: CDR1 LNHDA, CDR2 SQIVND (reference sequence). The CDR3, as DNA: TGTGCCAGTAGTGTGGGGTTGGGGTCCCCCGCAGGAGCTTTCTTT. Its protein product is CASSVGLGSPAGAFF.

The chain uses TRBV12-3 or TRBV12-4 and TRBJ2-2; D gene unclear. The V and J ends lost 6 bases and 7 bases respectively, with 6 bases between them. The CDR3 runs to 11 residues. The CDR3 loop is CASRKDGELFF. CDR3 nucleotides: TGTGCCAGCAGAAAGGACGGGGAGCTGTTTTTT.

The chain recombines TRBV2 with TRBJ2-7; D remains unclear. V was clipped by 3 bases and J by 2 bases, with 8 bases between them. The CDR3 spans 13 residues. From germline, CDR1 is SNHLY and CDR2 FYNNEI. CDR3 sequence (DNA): TGTGCCAGCAGTGACACGACAACCTACGAGCAGTACTTC. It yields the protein CASSDTTTYEQYF.

CDR3 sequence: CASSYARQGHEQYF. CDR3 bases: TGTGCCAGCAGTTACGCACGACAGGGCCACGAGCAGTACTTC. The V and J genes are TRBV6-2 or TRBV6-3 and TRBJ2-7; 7 bases agree with TRBD1. With V trimmed by 2 bases and J by 5 bases, 6 bases remained unmatched. The CDR3 spans 14 residues. Germline lookup yields CDR1 MNHEY and CDR2 SVGEGT.

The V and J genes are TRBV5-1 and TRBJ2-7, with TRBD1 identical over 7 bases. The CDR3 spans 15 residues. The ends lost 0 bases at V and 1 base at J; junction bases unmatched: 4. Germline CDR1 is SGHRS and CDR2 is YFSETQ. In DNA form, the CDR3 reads TGCGCCAGCAGCTTGGGACAGGGCTATTCCTACGAGCAGTACTTC. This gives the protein CASSLGQGYSYEQYF.

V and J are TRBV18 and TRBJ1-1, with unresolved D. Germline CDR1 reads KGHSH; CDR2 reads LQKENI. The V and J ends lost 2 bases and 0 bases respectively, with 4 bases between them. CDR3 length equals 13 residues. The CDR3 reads CASSPELNTEAFF. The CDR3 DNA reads TGTGCCAGCTCACCAGAACTGAACACTGAAGCTTTCTTT.

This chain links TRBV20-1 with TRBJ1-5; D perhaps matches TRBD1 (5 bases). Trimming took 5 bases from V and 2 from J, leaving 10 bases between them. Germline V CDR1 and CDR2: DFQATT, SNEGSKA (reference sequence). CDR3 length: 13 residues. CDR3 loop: CSAGGKGNQPQHF. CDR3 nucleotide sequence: TGCAGTGCTGGGGGTAAAGGCAATCAGCCCCAGCATTTT.

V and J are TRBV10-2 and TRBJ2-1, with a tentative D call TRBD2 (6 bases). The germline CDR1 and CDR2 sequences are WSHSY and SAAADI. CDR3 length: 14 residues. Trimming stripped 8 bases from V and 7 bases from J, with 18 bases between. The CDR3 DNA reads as TGCGCCAGCGCCGGGACTCGAGGGCCTAATGAGCAGTTCTTC. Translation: CASAGTRGPNEQFF.